This T cell receptor (beta chain) was recovered during a study of beta chain features in type 1 diabetes. Points from the study as a whole: Over-representation of high TCR-expressing cells was a possible consequence of cDNA sequencing.

The CDR3 is 15 residues long. The V end lost 4 bases, the J end lost 2 bases, and 13 bases lay between the germline ends. Germline V CDR1 and CDR2: SGHRS, YFSETQ. Expressed TCRB transcripts got sequenced, as all isolated RNA was reverse transcribed. Repertoires were generated with immunoSEQ multiplex PCR, while TCRdb's copy carries only in-frame clones and drops some. The sample shows over 500,000 clones, around 15% of them seen only once. This clone has only a few counts. Its antigen remains unknown. What was sequenced was naive CD4+ T cells from blood. The clonotype was recovered from a man aged 18 to 35 in good health. The genes are TRBV5-1 and TRBJ2-1; D not resolved. CDR3 DNA: TGCGCCAGCAGCACCCTTCGGGCCGCCTACAATGAGCAGTTCTTC. This gives the protein CASSTLRAAYNEQFF.